This T cell receptor (beta chain) is from a study of T-cell memory formation after mild COVID-19. Points from the study as a whole: CD4/CD8 balance held among clones contracting day 15 to 85, and later expanders leaned CD4+.

CDR3 length: 15 residues. V lost 3 bases, J lost 1 base, and 12 bases lay in between. Germline V lookup: CDR1 SGHNT, CDR2 YYREEE (reference sequence). A word on this clonotype: The antigen remains undetermined.

Libraries for TCRalpha and TCRbeta carried sample barcodes and unique molecular identifiers via 5'RACE. TCRdb redid the calling of the 5' RACE reads with MiXCR, one entry per CDR3 protein. The data hold about 57,000 distinct CDR3 sequences, with 12% observed a single time. Input material: PBMCs or a T cell subset sorted from them (not recorded which). The receptor's source is a man between 18 and 35 years old who had mild COVID-19 (a few samples of this study predate the infection). Cell type and time point are not known. This chain joins TRBV5-4 and TRBJ2-3; D is undetermined. CDR3 loop: CASSSAAARTDTQYF. CDR3 nucleotides: TGTGCCAGCAGCTCCGCGGCGGCCCGCACAGATACGCAGTATTTT.